The 30 T cell receptor beta chains below were found in one sample sequenced in a study of cytomegalovirus exposure and HLA in healthy donors. Researchers ran the PCR with 60 Vbeta and 13 Jbeta primers. Only in-frame clones appear in the TCRdb table, and some are missing; sequencing was by immunoSEQ multiplex PCR. The data show 75,000 to 100,000 clones, 60% to 80% seen once. Sequenced material: PBMCs. The receptor set was obtained from a man aged 35 to 55 in good health and CMV-seronegative.

The chain carries TRBV28 and TRBJ1-1; 8 positions match TRBD1. Germline CDR1 reads MDHEN; CDR2 reads SYDVKM. V was clipped by 6 bases and J by 0 bases; unmatched bases: 3. CDR3 length: 14 residues. Here the CDR3 DNA reads TGTGCCAGCAGGCGACAGGGGATGAACACTGAAGCTTTCTTT. It yields the protein CASRRQGMNTEAFF.

In this sample, this clone turned up a few times. J is TRBJ1-6 and V is TRBV27, with 8 nucleotides matching TRBD1. CDR1 MNHEY and CDR2 SMNVEV come from the germline V gene (reference sequence). V trimming: 6 bases; J trimming: 5 bases; junction bases outside the gene matches: 3. This CDR3 is 14 amino acids long. CDR3 sequence reads: CASRPGQDNSPLHF. CDR3 in DNA: TGTGCCAGCAGACCGGGACAGGATAATTCACCCCTCCACTTT.

The chain carries TRBV6-4 and TRBJ2-3; no clear D gene. The V end was cut by 6 bases, the J end by 4 bases, with 11 bases between. The CDR3 runs 13 residues. Germline V gene data show CDR1 as MRHNA and CDR2 as SNTAGT. The CDR3 spells CASSGSPSDTQYF. DNA for the CDR3: TGTGCCAGCAGCGGTAGTCCTTCAGATACGCAGTATTTT.

This sequence joins TRBV5-1 and TRBJ1-1; D uncertain. CDR1 SGHRS and CDR2 YFSETQ come from the germline V gene. The V gene lost 1 base and the J gene lost 1 base, with 5 bases spanning the gap. The CDR3 consists of 13 residues. The CDR3 DNA sequence: TGCGCCAGCAGCTTGCAGGAGAACACTGAAGCTTTCTTT. Translating it yields CASSLQENTEAFF.

The V gene is TRBV6-5, the J gene TRBJ2-7, with D possibly TRBD2 on 6 matching bases. The germline gives CDR1 MNHEY, CDR2 SVGAGI. Trimming removed 7 bases at V and 0 bases at J, with 10 bases between. This CDR3 has 13 residues. The CDR3 here is CASTGGASYEQYF. The DNA of the CDR3 is TGTGCCAGCACTGGAGGGGCCTCCTACGAGCAGTACTTC.

The chain carries TRBV7-2 and TRBJ2-5, with D maybe TRBD1 (6 bases). Germline values: CDR1 SGHTA, CDR2 FQGNSA. The CDR3 consists of 13 residues. The V and J ends lost 2 bases and 5 bases respectively, with 9 bases between them. The CDR3: CASSLNRGETQYF. CDR3 nucleotides: TGTGCCAGCAGCTTAAATAGGGGGGAGACCCAGTACTTC.

The gene calls are TRBV29-1 and TRBJ2-1, with 11 nucleotides matching TRBD2. The germline gives CDR1 SQVTM, CDR2 ANQGSEA. V dropped 6 bases and J dropped 0; count of bases not matched to a gene: 10. The CDR3 loop spans 17 amino acids. The CDR3 DNA sequence: TGCAGCGTGTGGACTAGCGGGTCTTCGAGCTCCTACAATGAGCAGTTCTTC. Protein product: CSVWTSGSSSSYNEQFF.

V and J are TRBV18 and TRBJ1-2; D not certain. The V end was cut by 6 bases, the J end by 2 bases, with 13 bases between. Looked up from germline, CDR1 is KGHSH and CDR2 is LQKENI. The CDR3 spans 14 residues. CDR3 nucleotides: TGTGCCAGCTCCTGGGCCTCCTCAAACTATGGCTACACCTTC. Translated: CASSWASSNYGYTF.

This sequence joins TRBV11-3 and TRBJ2-1; TRBD2 agrees at 13 bases. Germline V CDR1 and CDR2: SGHNT, YENEEA. With V trimmed by 1 base and J by 11 bases, 14 bases remained unmatched. The CDR3 sequence is 18 residues long. The CDR3 DNA sequence: TGTGCCAGCAGCTTAGGGACTAGCGGGAGTCGGGGTTTCGATAAGCAGTTCTTC. Translation gives CASSLGTSGSRGFDKQFF.

CDR3 amino acids: CASTGGGSPLHF. Here the CDR3 DNA reads TGTGCCAGCACAGGGGGCGGTTCACCCCTCCACTTT. The V gene is TRBV6-1, the J gene TRBJ1-6; TRBD1 matches at 8 bases. Losses at the gene ends were 7 bases for V and 9 bases for J; bases not matched to a gene: 2. Germline V gene data show CDR1 as MNHNS and CDR2 as SASEGT. CDR3 length: 12 residues.

This chain connects TRBV28 to TRBJ1-2; TRBD1 matches at 11 bases. V gave up 4 bases and J gave up 4 bases; unmatched junction bases: 5. This CDR3 spans 15 amino acids. Looked up from germline, CDR1 is MDHEN and CDR2 is SYDVKM. The CDR3 coding sequence is TGTGCCAGCAGTTCAATCGGGACAGGGGGCTATGGCTACACCTTC. It yields the protein CASSSIGTGGYGYTF.

This clone was seen once. J is TRBJ2-7 and V is TRBV5-1; possible D gene TRBD2, 7 bases. Germline loops: CDR1 SGHRS, CDR2 YFSETQ. V was cut by 4 bases and J by 0 bases, with 23 bases left in between. This CDR3 region has 18 residues. The CDR3: CASSPRGALTTFSYEQYF. The CDR3 DNA sequence: TGCGCCAGCAGCCCCCGGGGGGCGCTCACGACCTTCTCCTACGAGCAGTACTTC.

This clone was seen just once. This chain uses TRBV7-8 with TRBJ2-3, with D perhaps matching TRBD2 (7 bases). The CDR3 spans 16 residues. Per germline, CDR1 SGHVS and CDR2 FQNEAQ. With 5 bases removed from V and 0 bases from J, the gap between germline ends came to 15 bases. In DNA, the CDR3 is TGTGCCAGCAGCGTGGGGGGGCCCGGTAGCACAGATACGCAGTATTTT. Encoded protein: CASSVGGPGSTDTQYF.

This clone was seen a few times. In nucleotides, the CDR3 is TGTGCCACCAGCAGAGAAGCGGGCTCCTACAATGAGCAGTTCTTC. Protein sequence: CATSREAGSYNEQFF. The chain joins TRBV15 to TRBJ2-1, with a weak D call TRBD2 (6 bases). The CDR3 runs 15 residues. V dropped 0 bases and J dropped 0 bases, with 6 bases sitting between them. Germline CDR1 is LNHNV and CDR2 is YYDKDF (reference sequence).

The chain employs TRBV5-1 and TRBJ2-1; 7 positions match TRBD1. V was clipped by 3 bases and J by 2 bases; unmatched bases: 8. Germline CDR1 reads SGHRS; CDR2 reads YFSETQ. The CDR3 has 16 residues. CDR3 loop: CASSSLQGITYNEQFF. The CDR3 DNA reads as TGCGCCAGCAGCTCTTTACAGGGGATCACCTACAATGAGCAGTTCTTC.

Only a few counts were recorded for this clone. This chain connects TRBV29-1 to TRBJ2-7; 7 nucleotides align to TRBD1. Germline CDR1 SQVTM, CDR2 ANQGSEA. The J segment lost 7 bases and the V segment lost 7 bases, leaving 4 bases of the junction unmatched. This CDR3 contains 10 residues. Here the CDR3 reads CSAATGEQYF. CDR3 in DNA: TGCAGCGCCGCGACAGGGGAGCAGTACTTC.

V is TRBV6-5 and J is TRBJ2-7, with 8 nucleotides matching TRBD2. The CDR3 runs to 15 residues. The V segment lost 5 bases and the J segment 4 bases; nucleotides outside the gene matches: 10. Germline V lookup: CDR1 MNHEY, CDR2 SVGAGI. This CDR3 is CASSGGRRGSYEQYF. For the CDR3, the DNA is TGTGCCAGCAGTGGCGGGAGGAGGGGGAGTTACGAGCAGTACTTC.

The chain joins TRBV30 to TRBJ1-5; weak D call: TRBD1 (5 bases). The CDR3 runs 17 residues. Trimming pared 0 bases from V and 4 bases from J, leaving 19 bases between. The V gene's germline CDR1 is GTSNPN and CDR2 SVGIG (reference sequence). The CDR3 region has the DNA TGTGCCTGGAGTGTATTGGGCTCGGGGGGTTTGAATCAGCCCCAGCATTTT. This sequence encodes CAWSVLGSGGLNQPQHF.

This clone came up a few times. The chain joins TRBV4-1 to TRBJ2-5; D is possibly TRBD2 (6 bases). Germline CDR1 MGHRA, CDR2 YSYEKL. The CDR3 covers 13 residues. Trimming stripped 5 bases from V and 3 bases from J, with 10 bases between. The CDR3 reads CASSSGLKETQYF. The CDR3, as DNA: TGCGCCAGCAGCTCGGGACTGAAAGAGACCCAGTACTTC.

The chain uses TRBV19 and TRBJ2-2, with 7 bases lining up with TRBD1. This CDR3 contains 16 residues. Germline trimming cut 6 bases from V and 4 bases from J; bases unmatched to any gene: 11. In germline, CDR1 is LNHDA, CDR2 SQIVND (reference sequence). The CDR3 sequence is CASSPDFGTATGELFF. The CDR3 nucleotides are TGTGCCAGTAGCCCAGATTTTGGGACAGCCACCGGGGAGCTGTTTTTT.

This clone was picked up a small number of times. The chain employs TRBV6-1 and TRBJ2-1; the D gene is possibly TRBD1 (6 bases). Germline CDR1 reads MNHNS; CDR2 reads SASEGT. V shed 4 bases and J shed 6 bases, with 16 bases lying between them. This CDR3 region has 15 residues. The CDR3 nucleotides are TGTGCCAGCAGTGCCCCCCAGGGGAGAGGCAATGAGCAGTTCTTC. Protein: CASSAPQGRGNEQFF.

The V gene is TRBV30, the J gene TRBJ1-1; D gene ambiguous. The CDR3 length is 11 residues. V was pared by 2 bases and J by 5 bases, with 6 bases between. Germline V gene data show CDR1 as GTSNPN and CDR2 as SVGIG (reference sequence). CDR3 in DNA: TGTGCCTGGAGTATAGAGACTGAAGCTTTCTTT. Translating it yields CAWSIETEAFF.

The chain is built from TRBV28 and TRBJ2-7; 7 bases fit TRBD1. The CDR3 has 14 residues. With 5 bases clipped from V and 6 bases from J, the junction kept 10 bases outside the gene matches. Germline V gene data show CDR1 as MDHEN and CDR2 as SYDVKM. CDR3 nucleotide sequence: TGTGCCAGCAGTCCGACAGGGCTGGGTGGCGAGCAGTACTTC. Translating it yields CASSPTGLGGEQYF.

The chain links TRBV7-9 to TRBJ2-5; D perhaps matches TRBD1 (6 bases). Germline V gene lookup returns CDR1 SEHNR and CDR2 FQNEAQ (reference sequence). CDR3 length: 13 residues. V lost 2 bases and J 7 bases, leaving 11 bases between the germline ends. The CDR3 nucleotides read TGTGCCAGCAGCTTACCCACGACAGGGACCCAGTACTTC. It yields the protein CASSLPTTGTQYF.

V usage is TRBV6-5 and J usage is TRBJ1-1; no definite D call. CDR1 is MNHEY and CDR2 is SVGAGI in the germline V gene. This CDR3 spans 14 amino acids. The germline V and J ends were trimmed by 0 bases and 11 bases, with 16 bases remaining between them. CDR3 DNA: TGTGCCAGCAGTTACTCCGAGACACCGGCGGGGGCTTTCTTT. As protein: CASSYSETPAGAFF.

The chain recombines TRBV5-1 with TRBJ2-1; a possible D gene is TRBD2 (6 bases). V was cut by 6 bases and J by 4 bases, with 20 bases left in between. Germline assignment: CDR1 SGHRS and CDR2 YFSETQ. The CDR3 length is 16 residues. The CDR3 here is CASTPGSGEPYNEQFF. The CDR3 nucleotides read TGCGCCAGCACCCCGGGGTCGGGGGAGCCTTACAATGAGCAGTTCTTC.

The chain has TRBV5-4 and TRBJ2-2; D ambiguous. Germline assignment: CDR1 SGHNT and CDR2 YYREEE (reference sequence). CDR3 size: 15 residues. Trimming pared 2 bases from V and 0 bases from J, leaving 8 bases between. In DNA form, the CDR3 reads TGTGCCAGCAGCTTAACTACCGCGAACACCGGGGAGCTGTTTTTT. Amino acid sequence: CASSLTTANTGELFF.

This chain links TRBV28 with TRBJ1-6, with TRBD1 matching over 7 bases. Germline CDR1 reads MDHEN; CDR2 reads SYDVKM. J gave up 9 bases and V 7 bases, and 6 bases lay outside the gene matches. The CDR3 runs to 13 residues. The CDR3 DNA reads TGTGCCAGCATTTCGGGACAGAGTTCACCCCTCCACTTT. This sequence encodes CASISGQSSPLHF.

The chain carries TRBV21-1 and TRBJ1-6; TRBD1 is the table's D call, not checked against the DNA. TRBV21-1 is an annotated pseudogene. This CDR3 region has 15 residues. Here the CDR3 reads CASSRKETRNSPLHF. DNA for the CDR3: TGTGCCAGCAGCAGAAAAGAGACAAGGAATTCACCCCTCCACTTT.

CDR3 in amino acids: CASSLVGLEAFF. CDR3 nucleotide sequence: TGCGCCAGCAGCTTGGTGGGGCTTGAAGCTTTCTTT. This rearrangement joins TRBV5-1 to TRBJ1-1, with D tentatively TRBD1 (5 bases). The CDR3 contains 12 residues. Germline values: CDR1 SGHRS, CDR2 YFSETQ. Trimming removed 0 bases at V and 7 bases at J, with 7 bases between.